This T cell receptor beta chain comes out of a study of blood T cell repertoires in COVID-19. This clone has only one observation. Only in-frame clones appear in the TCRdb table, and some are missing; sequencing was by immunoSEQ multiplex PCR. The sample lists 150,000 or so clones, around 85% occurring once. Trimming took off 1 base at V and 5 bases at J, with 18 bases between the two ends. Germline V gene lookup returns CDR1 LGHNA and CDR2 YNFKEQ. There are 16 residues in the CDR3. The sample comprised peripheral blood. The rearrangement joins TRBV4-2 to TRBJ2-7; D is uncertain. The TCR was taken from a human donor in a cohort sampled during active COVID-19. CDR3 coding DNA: TGTGCCAGCAGCCAAGTCGCCCAAGCTTCAATCAACGAGCAGTACTTC. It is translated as CASSQVAQASINEQYF.